This is a list of T cell receptor beta chains from one sample in a study of PD-1 blockade in classical Hodgkin lymphoma. Profiling relied on immunoSEQ multiplex PCR, and the TCRdb table lists in-frame clones only, not all of them. Among about 24,000 clones listed, about 89% were seen once. Sequenced: CD4+ T cells from blood. All receptors derive from a human donor with classical Hodgkin lymphoma. CDR3s include the opening cysteine and the closing phenylalanine or tryptophan. The D gene is left open where the match is weak. The size field is filled for only some rows; it gives once, few, many or a size class.

clone size,J gene,V gene,D gene,CDR3 protein,CDR3 DNA
few,TRBJ1-1,TRBV19,.,CASSRYSRVTEAFF,TGTGCCAGTAGTCGATACTCCAGGGTCACTGAAGCTTTCTTT
.,TRBJ1-5,TRBV19,.,CASSTQGLQPQHF,TGTGCCAGTAGTACTCAGGGACTTCAGCCCCAGCATTTT
.,TRBJ1-1,TRBV14,.,CASSRRTTGTEAFF,TGTGCCAGCAGCCGACGCACTACGGGCACTGAAGCTTTCTTT
.,TRBJ1-2,TRBV18,TRBD1,CASSPERDSGYTF,TGTGCCAGCTCACCTGAACGGGACAGTGGCTACACCTTC
.,TRBJ2-2,TRBV29-1,.,CSVSGVSGELFF,TGCAGCGTTTCAGGGGTTTCCGGGGAGCTGTTTTTT
.,TRBJ2-3,TRBV19,TRBD2,CASSLGLRTDTQYF,TGTGCCAGTAGTCTGGGACTACGCACAGATACGCAGTATTTT
.,TRBJ1-6,TRBV5-4,.,CASSLDSSYNSPLHF,TGTGCCAGCAGCTTGGACAGCTCCTATAATTCACCCCTCCACTTT
.,TRBJ2-5,TRBV18,TRBD2,CASSPLVGTSGGILKAYSETQYF,TGTGCCAGCTCACCACTCGTCGGGACTAGCGGGGGGATTTTAAAAGCATATTCGGAGACCCAGTACTTC
.,TRBJ2-1,TRBV15,TRBD2,CATSRDRPSGADLQFF,TGTGCCACCAGCAGAGATAGGCCTAGCGGGGCGGACTTGCAGTTCTTC
.,TRBJ2-5,TRBV5-1,TRBD2,CASTNSGVGETQYF,TGCGCCAGCACCAATAGCGGGGTGGGGGAGACCCAGTACTTC
.,TRBJ2-1,TRBV19,.,CASGGARHNEQFF,TGTGCCAGTGGGGGGGCCCGCCACAATGAGCAGTTCTTC
few,TRBJ2-5,TRBV5-5,.,CASSLGPLGEETQYF,TGTGCCAGCAGCTTGGGCCCCCTAGGGGAAGAGACCCAGTACTTC
.,TRBJ2-1,TRBV11-3,TRBD2,CASSFGGAYNEQFF,TGTGCCAGCAGCTTCGGGGGGGCCTACAATGAGCAGTTCTTC
.,TRBJ1-3,TRBV7-2,TRBD1,CASSLALPGQGILNTIYF,TGTGCCAGCAGCTTAGCACTACCGGGACAGGGGATTTTGAACACCATATATTTT
.,TRBJ2-3,TRBV11-1,TRBD2,CASSFSGGPDTQYF,TGTGCCAGCAGCTTTAGCGGGGGTCCAGATACGCAGTATTTT
.,TRBJ2-1,TRBV6-1,TRBD2,CASSDSGGAIEQFF,TGTGCCAGCAGTGATAGCGGGGGGGCTATTGAGCAGTTCTTC
.,TRBJ1-2,TRBV18,.,CASSPAIGDRANYGYTF,TGTGCCAGCTCACCCGCCATCGGAGACAGAGCTAACTATGGCTACACCTTC
once,TRBJ1-2,TRBV5-4,TRBD1,CASSLAAGGQAGGYTF,TGTGCCAGCAGCTTGGCCGCGGGGGGACAGGCGGGTGGCTACACCTTC
.,TRBJ2-1,TRBV11-2,.,CASSLFPGLFEQFF,TGTGCCAGCAGCTTATTCCCCGGGCTCTTTGAGCAGTTCTTC
once,TRBJ1-6,TRBV30,.,CAWSVQGRDSPLHF,TGTGCCTGGAGTGTACAGGGCAGAGATTCACCCCTCCACTTT
.,TRBJ1-5,TRBV28,.,CASSWGDSNQPQHF,TGTGCCAGCAGTTGGGGGGATAGCAATCAGCCCCAGCATTTT
.,TRBJ1-4,TRBV25-1,.,CASSRRGNEKLFF,TGTGCCAGCAGCAGACGGGGAAATGAAAAACTGTTTTTT
.,TRBJ1-3,TRBV5-1,.,CASSSGSGNTIYF,TGCGCCAGCAGTTCAGGGTCTGGAAACACCATATATTTT
few,TRBJ1-5,TRBV19,.,CASSGSNQPQHF,TGTGCCAGTAGTGGCTCAAATCAGCCCCAGCATTTT
.,TRBJ2-7,TRBV18,.,CASSLDTFPAGEQYF,TGTGCCAGCTCACTGGACACCTTCCCGGCCGGCGAGCAGTACTTC
.,TRBJ2-7,TRBV6-1,.,CASKQGELYEQYF,TGTGCCAGCAAGCAAGGGGAACTCTACGAGCAGTACTTC
few,TRBJ1-5,TRBV7-2,TRBD1,CASSPRQGKESTQHF,TGTGCCAGCAGCCCCAGACAGGGGAAAGAGTCGACCCAGCATTTT
.,TRBJ2-3,TRBV14,.,CASSRWQRPDTQYF,TGTGCCAGCAGCCGATGGCAGCGCCCAGATACGCAGTATTTT
.,TRBJ1-1,TRBV6-1,.,CASIRGQNTEAFF,TGTGCCAGCATTCGGGGCCAGAACACTGAAGCTTTCTTT
.,TRBJ1-2,TRBV5-8,.,CASSFPGDGYGYTF,TGTGCCAGCAGCTTCCCGGGGGATGGTTATGGCTACACCTTC
.,TRBJ2-5,TRBV28,.,CASSLGGFQETQYF,TGTGCCAGCAGTTTAGGGGGCTTCCAAGAGACCCAGTACTTC
once,TRBJ1-1,TRBV4-3,.,CASSHTAGHTEAFF,TGCGCCAGCAGCCACACCGCTGGGCACACTGAAGCTTTCTTT
once,TRBJ2-1,TRBV9,TRBD2,CAHLKLIAGGRGYNEQFF,TGTGCCCACCTGAAGCTGATAGCGGGGGGCCGGGGTTACAATGAGCAGTTCTTC
.,TRBJ2-3,TRBV10-3,TRBD1,CAISEFGGQGAGATQYF,TGTGCCATCAGTGAGTTCGGTGGGCAGGGGGCTGGGGCTACGCAGTATTTT
.,TRBJ2-2,TRBV5-6,.,CASSPDIDKGELFF,TGTGCCAGCAGCCCGGACATTGATAAGGGGGAGCTGTTTTTT
.,TRBJ2-3,TRBV11-2,.,CASSLGGDQPQYF,TGTGCCAGCAGCTTAGGAGGGGATCAGCCCCAGTATTTT
.,TRBJ2-7,TRBV6-1,TRBD1,CASSDFNRDRSREQYF,TGTGCCAGCAGTGACTTCAACCGGGACAGAAGTCGCGAGCAGTACTTC
once,TRBJ2-1,TRBV11-2,TRBD2,CASSSRGLAGNEQFF,TGTGCCAGCAGCTCGAGGGGACTAGCGGGCAATGAGCAGTTCTTC
.,TRBJ2-2,TRBV4-1,TRBD2,CASSQGLLWRGGSNTGELFF,TGCGCCAGCAGCCAAGGGTTACTATGGCGGGGGGGGTCGAACACCGGGGAGCTGTTTTTT
.,TRBJ2-5,TRBV30,TRBD1,CAWSGGGTGQETQYF,TGTGCCTGGAGTGGGGGCGGGACAGGTCAAGAGACCCAGTACTTC
.,TRBJ1-2,TRBV18,.,CASSQYGANYGYTF,TGTGCCAGCTCACAGTACGGAGCTAACTATGGCTACACCTTC
.,TRBJ2-1,TRBV14,TRBD2,CASSQSGGDSYNEQFF,TGTGCCAGCAGCCAATCGGGGGGGGACTCCTACAATGAGCAGTTCTTC
.,TRBJ1-1,TRBV6-5,.,CASSYGQNTEAFF,TGTGCCAGCAGTTACGGGCAGAACACTGAAGCTTTCTTT
.,TRBJ1-3,TRBV6-5,.,CASSKQGSFGNTIYF,TGTGCCAGCTCCAAACAGGGAAGCTTTGGAAACACCATATATTTT
.,TRBJ1-2,TRBV5-4,.,CASSLDRTKQGYTF,TGTGCCAGCAGCTTGGACAGGACCAAGCAGGGCTACACCTTC